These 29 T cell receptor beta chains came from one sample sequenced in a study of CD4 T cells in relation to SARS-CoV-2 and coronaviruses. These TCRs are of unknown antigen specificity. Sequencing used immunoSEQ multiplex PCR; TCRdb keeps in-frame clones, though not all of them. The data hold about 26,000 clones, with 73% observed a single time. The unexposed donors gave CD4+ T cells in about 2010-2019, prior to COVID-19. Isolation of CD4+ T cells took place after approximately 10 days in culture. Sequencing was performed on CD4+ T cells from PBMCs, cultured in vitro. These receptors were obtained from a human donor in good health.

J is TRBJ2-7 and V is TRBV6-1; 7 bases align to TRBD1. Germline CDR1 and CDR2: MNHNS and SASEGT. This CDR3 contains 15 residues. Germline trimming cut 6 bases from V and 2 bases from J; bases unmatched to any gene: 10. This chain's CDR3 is CASRPRQGLTYEQYF. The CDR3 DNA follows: TGTGCCAGCAGACCCCGACAGGGCCTCACCTACGAGCAGTACTTC.

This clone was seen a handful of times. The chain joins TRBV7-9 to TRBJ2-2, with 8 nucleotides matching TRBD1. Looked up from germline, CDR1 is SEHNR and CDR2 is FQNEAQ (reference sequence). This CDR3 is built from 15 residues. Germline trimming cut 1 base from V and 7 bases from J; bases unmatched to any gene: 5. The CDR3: CASSLGTGTRGELFF. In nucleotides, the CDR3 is TGTGCCAGCAGCTTAGGGACAGGGACTCGCGGGGAGCTGTTTTTT.

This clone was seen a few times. The CDR3 bases are TGTGCCAGCAGCTTGAAAGGGTACACCGGGGAGCTGTTTTTT. Amino acid sequence: CASSLKGYTGELFF. The chain couples TRBV11-3 to TRBJ2-2; D gene ambiguous. Trimming shortened V by 3 bases and J by 3 bases, and 8 bases separated the two germline ends. CDR3 length: 14 amino acids. Germline CDR1 is SGHNT and CDR2 is YENEEA.

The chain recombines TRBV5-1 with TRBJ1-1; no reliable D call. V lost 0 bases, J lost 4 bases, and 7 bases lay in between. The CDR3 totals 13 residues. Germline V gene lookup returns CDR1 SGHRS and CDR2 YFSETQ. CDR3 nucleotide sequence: TGCGCCAGCAGCTTGGCCGGGCTCACTGAAGCTTTCTTT. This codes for CASSLAGLTEAFF.

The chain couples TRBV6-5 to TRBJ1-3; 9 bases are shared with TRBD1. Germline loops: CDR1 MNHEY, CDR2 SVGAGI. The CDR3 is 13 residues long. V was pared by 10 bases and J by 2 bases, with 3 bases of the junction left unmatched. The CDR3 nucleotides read TGTGCCACGCGACAGGGGGCTGGAAACACCATATATTTT. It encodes CATRQGAGNTIYF.

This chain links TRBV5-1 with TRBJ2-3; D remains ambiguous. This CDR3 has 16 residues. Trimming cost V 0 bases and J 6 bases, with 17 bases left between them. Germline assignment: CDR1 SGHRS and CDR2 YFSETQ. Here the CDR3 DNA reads TGCGCCAGCAGCTTGGGTGCCTCAGCCGTCACGGATACGCAGTATTTT. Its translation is CASSLGASAVTDTQYF.

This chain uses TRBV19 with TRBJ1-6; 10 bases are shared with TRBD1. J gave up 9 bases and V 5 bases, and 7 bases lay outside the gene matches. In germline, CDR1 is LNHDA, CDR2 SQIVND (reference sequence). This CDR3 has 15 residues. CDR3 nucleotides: TGTGCCAGTAGTGTGGGACAGGGGTTCGGTTCACCCCTCCACTTT. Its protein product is CASSVGQGFGSPLHF.

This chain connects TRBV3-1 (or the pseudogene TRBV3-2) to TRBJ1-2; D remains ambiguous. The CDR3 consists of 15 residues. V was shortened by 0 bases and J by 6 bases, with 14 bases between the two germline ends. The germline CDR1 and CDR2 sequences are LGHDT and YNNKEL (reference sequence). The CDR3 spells CASSQDFAEFDGYTF. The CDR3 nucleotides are TGTGCCAGCAGCCAAGATTTTGCCGAATTTGATGGCTACACCTTC.

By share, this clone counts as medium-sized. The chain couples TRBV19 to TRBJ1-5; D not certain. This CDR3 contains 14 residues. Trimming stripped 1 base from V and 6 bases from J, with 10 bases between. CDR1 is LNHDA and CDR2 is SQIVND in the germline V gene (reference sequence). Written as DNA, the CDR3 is TGTGCCAGTAGTATAGGCATAGGGCCTCAGCCCCAGCATTTT. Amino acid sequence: CASSIGIGPQPQHF.

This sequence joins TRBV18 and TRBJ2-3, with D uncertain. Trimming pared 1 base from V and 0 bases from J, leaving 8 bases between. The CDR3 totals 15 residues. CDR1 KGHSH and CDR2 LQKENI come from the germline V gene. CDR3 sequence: CASSPLPRSTDTQYF. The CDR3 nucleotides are TGTGCCAGCTCACCACTCCCACGGAGCACAGATACGCAGTATTTT.

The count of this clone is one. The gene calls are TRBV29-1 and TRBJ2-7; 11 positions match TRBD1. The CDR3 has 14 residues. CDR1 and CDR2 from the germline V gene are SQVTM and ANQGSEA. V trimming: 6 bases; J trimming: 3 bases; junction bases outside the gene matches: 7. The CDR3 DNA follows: TGCAGCGTACGCTCCGGGACAGGGGGCTACGAGCAGTACTTC. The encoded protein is CSVRSGTGGYEQYF.

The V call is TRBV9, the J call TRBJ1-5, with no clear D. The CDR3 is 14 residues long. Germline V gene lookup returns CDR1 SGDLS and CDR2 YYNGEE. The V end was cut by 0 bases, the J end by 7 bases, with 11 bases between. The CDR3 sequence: CASSVDSGVQPQHF. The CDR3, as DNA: TGTGCCAGCAGCGTAGATTCAGGAGTCCAGCCCCAGCATTTT.

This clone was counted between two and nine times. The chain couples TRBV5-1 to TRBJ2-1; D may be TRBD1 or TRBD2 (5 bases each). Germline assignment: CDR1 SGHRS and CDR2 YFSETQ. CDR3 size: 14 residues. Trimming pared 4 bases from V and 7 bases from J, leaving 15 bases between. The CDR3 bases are TGCGCCAGCAGCCCTGGAGTGGGACGGAATGAGCAGTTCTTC. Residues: CASSPGVGRNEQFF.

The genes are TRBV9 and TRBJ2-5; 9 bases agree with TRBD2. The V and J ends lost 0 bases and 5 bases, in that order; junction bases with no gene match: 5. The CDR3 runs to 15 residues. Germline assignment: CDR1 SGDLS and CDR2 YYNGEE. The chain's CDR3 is CASSVGRGGLETQYF. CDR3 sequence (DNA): TGTGCCAGCAGCGTAGGGCGGGGGGGCCTGGAGACCCAGTACTTC.

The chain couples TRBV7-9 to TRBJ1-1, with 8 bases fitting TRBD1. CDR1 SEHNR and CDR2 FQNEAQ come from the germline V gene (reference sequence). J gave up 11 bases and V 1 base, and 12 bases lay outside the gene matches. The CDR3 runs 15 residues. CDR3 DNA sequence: TGTGCCAGCAGCTTAGACAGTACAGGGGGACGTGTGGCTTTCTTT. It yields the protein CASSLDSTGGRVAFF. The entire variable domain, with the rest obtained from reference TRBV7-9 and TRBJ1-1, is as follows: DTGVSQNPRHKITKRGQNVTFRCDPISEHNRLYWYRQTLGQGPEFLTYFQNEAQLEKSRLLSDRFSAERPKGSFSTLEIQRTEQGDSAMYLCASSLDSTGGRVAFFGQGTRLTVV.

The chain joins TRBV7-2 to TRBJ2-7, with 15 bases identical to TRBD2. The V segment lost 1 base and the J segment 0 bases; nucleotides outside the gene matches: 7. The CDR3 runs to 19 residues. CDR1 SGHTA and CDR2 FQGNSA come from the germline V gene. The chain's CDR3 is CASSLGRTSGGAPSYEQYF. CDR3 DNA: TGTGCCAGCAGCTTAGGAAGGACTAGCGGGGGGGCCCCCTCCTACGAGCAGTACTTC.

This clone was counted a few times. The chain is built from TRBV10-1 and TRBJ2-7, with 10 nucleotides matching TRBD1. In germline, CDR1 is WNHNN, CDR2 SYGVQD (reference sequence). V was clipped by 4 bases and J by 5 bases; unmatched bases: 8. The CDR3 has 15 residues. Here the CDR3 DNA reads TGCGCCAGCAGTGGGGGGACAGGGGTGTTAAACGAGCAGTACTTC. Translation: CASSGGTGVLNEQYF.

CDR3 in DNA: TGTGCCAGCAGCCCACAAGGAGGGCGCCAAGAGACCCAGTACTTC. It translates to CASSPQGGRQETQYF. The chain combines TRBV7-7 with TRBJ2-5; D is possibly TRBD2 (6 bases). CDR3 length equals 15 residues. Germline V gene sequence: CDR1 SSHAT, CDR2 FNYEAQ (reference sequence). V shed 5 bases and J shed 1 base, with 14 bases lying between them.

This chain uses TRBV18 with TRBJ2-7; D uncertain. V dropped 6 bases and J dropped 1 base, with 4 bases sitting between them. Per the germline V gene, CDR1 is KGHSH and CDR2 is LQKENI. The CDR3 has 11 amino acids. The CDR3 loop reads CASSESYEQYF. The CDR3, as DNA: TGTGCCAGCTCTGAATCCTACGAGCAGTACTTC.

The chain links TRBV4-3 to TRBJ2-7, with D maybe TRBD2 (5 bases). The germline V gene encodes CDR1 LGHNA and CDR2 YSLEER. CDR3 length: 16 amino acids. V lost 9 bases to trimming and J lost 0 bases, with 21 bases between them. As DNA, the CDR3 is TGCGCCAGAGCGGACGCGCCAAACACCAGCTCCTACGAGCAGTACTTC. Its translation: CARADAPNTSSYEQYF.

The CDR3 sequence is CASNRGAGSSYNEQFF. The CDR3 DNA follows: TGTGCCAGCAACCGCGGGGCGGGAAGCTCCTACAATGAGCAGTTCTTC. V gene TRBV2 combines with J gene TRBJ2-1; the D gene is possibly TRBD2 (6 bases). The CDR3 covers 16 residues. V lost 7 bases to trimming and J lost 0 bases, with 16 bases between them. Germline V gene data show CDR1 as SNHLY and CDR2 as FYNNEI.

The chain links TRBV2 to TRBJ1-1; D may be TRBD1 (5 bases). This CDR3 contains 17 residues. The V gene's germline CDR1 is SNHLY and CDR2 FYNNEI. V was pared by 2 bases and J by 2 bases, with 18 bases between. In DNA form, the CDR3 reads TGTGCCAGCAGTGAATTAAGGTGGGCAGGGCAAAACACTGAAGCTTTCTTT. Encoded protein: CASSELRWAGQNTEAFF.

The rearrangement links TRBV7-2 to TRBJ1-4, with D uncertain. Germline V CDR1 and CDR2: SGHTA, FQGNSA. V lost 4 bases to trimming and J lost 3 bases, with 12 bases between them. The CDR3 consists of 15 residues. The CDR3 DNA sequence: TGTGCCAGCAGCTCCCAGGCCCGATCTAATGAAAAACTGTTTTTT. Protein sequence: CASSSQARSNEKLFF.

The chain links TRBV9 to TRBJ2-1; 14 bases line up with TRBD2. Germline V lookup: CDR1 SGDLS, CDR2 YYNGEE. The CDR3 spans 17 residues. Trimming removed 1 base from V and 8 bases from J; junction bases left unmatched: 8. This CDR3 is CASSVRGLAGEGYEQFF. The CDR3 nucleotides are TGTGCCAGCAGCGTACGGGGACTAGCGGGAGAGGGGTATGAGCAGTTCTTC.

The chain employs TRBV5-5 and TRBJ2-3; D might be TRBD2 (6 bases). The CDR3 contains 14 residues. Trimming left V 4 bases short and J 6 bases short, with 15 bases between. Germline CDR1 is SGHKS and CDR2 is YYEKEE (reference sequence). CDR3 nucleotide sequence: TGTGCCAGCAGCATCGGGACTTTAGGCGATACGCAGTATTTT. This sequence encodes CASSIGTLGDTQYF. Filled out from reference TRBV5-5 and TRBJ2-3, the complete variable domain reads DAGVTQSPTHLIKTRGQQVTLRCSPISGHKSVSWYQQVLGQGPQFIFQYYEKEERGRGNFPDRFSARQFPNYSSELNVNALLLGDSALYLCASSIGTLGDTQYFGPGTRLTVL.

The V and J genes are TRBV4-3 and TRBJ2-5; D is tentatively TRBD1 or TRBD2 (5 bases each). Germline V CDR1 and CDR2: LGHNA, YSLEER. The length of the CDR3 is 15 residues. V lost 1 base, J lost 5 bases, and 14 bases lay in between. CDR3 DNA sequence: TGCGCCAGCAGCCAAGGCTCAGGGACCAGGGAGACCCAGTACTTC. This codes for CASSQGSGTRETQYF.

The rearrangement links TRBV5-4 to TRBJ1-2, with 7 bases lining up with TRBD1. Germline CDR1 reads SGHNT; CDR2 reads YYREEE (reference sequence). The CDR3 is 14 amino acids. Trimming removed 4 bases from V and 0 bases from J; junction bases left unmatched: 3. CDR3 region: CASSGGTANYGYTF. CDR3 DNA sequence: TGTGCCAGCAGCGGCGGGACAGCTAACTATGGCTACACCTTC.

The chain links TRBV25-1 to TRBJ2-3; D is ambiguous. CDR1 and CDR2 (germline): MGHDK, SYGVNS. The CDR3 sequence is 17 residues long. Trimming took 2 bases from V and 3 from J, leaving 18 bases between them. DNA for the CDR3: TGTGCCAGCAGTGAACCCCGAGGTAGGATTGGGACAGATACGCAGTATTTT. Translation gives CASSEPRGRIGTDTQYF.

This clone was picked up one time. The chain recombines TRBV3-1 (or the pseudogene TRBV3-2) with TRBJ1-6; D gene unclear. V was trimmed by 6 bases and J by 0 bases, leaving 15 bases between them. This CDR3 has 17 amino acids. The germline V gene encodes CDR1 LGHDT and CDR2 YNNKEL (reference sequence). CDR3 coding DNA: TGTGCCAGCAGGGAGGCCCCCCGCAGCTCCTATAATTCACCCCTCCACTTT. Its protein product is CASREAPRSSYNSPLHF.